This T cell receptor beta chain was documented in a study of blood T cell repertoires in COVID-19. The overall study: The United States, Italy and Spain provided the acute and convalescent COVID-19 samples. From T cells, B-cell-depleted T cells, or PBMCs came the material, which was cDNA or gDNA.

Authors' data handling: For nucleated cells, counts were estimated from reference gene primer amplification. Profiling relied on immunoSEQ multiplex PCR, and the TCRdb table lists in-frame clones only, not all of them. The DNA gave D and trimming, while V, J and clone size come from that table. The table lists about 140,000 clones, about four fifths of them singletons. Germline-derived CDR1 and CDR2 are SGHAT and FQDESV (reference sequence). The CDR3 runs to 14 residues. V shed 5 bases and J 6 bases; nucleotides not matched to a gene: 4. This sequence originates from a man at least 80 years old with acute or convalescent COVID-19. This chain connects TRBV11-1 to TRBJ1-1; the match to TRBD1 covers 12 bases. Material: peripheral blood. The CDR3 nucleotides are TGTGCCAGCAGCCCGGGACAGGGGGCCCCTGAAGCTTTCTTT. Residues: CASSPGQGAPEAFF.